The TCR beta chain described here comes from a study of shared clonotypes between healthy human individuals. V lost 4 bases and J lost 2, with 19 bases in between. Per the germline V gene, CDR1 is SGDLS and CDR2 is YYNGEE. CDR3 length: 17 amino acids. Generated by immunoSEQ multiplex PCR, the TCRdb table keeps only in-frame clones and is missing some. The profile shows some 200,000 clones, 65% to 70% of them singletons. The rearrangement uses TRBV9 and TRBJ2-1; tentative D call: TRBD2 (6 bases). Material: memory CD4+ T cells sorted from blood. Subset reported: CD45RA-negative fraction. The TCR was taken from a man aged 25-45 years in good health. The CDR3 bases are TGTGCCAGCAGCCACCTAGCGTTTACAAATACCTACAATGAGCAGTTCTTC. Protein product: CASSHLAFTNTYNEQFF.